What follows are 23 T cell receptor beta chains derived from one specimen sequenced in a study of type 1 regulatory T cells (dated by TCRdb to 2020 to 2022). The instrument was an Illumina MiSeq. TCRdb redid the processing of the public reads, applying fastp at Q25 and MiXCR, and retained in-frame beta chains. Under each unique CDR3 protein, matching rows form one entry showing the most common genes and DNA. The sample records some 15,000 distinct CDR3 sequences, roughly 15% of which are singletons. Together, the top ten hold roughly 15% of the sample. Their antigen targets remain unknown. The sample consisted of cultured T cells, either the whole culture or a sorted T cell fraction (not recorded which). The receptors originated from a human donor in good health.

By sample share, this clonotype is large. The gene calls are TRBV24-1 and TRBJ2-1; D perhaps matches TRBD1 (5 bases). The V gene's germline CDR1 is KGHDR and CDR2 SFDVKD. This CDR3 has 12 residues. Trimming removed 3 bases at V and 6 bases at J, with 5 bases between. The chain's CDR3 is CATSDTGNEQFF. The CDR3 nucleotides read TGTGCCACCAGTGATACAGGCAATGAGCAGTTCTTC.

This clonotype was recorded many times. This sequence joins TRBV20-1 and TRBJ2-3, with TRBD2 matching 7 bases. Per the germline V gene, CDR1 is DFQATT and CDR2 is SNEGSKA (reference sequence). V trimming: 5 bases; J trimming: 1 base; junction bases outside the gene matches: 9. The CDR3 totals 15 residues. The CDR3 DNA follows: TGCAGTGCTCTTCATATACGGGAGGGCACAGATACGCAGTATTTT. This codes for CSALHIREGTDTQYF.

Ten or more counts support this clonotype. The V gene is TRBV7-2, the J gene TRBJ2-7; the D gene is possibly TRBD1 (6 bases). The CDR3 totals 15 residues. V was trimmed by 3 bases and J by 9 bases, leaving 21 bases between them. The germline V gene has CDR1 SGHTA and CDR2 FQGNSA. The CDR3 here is CASSFYGDNLTPQYF. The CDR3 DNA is TGTGCCAGCAGCTTCTATGGGGACAACCTAACTCCGCAGTACTTC.

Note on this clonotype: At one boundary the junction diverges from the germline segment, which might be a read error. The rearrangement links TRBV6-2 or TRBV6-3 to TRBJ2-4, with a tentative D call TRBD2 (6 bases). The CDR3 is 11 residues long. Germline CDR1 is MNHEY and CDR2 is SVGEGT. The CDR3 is CTSGQMTIQYF. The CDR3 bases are TGTACCAGCGGGCAGATGACCATTCAGTACTTC.

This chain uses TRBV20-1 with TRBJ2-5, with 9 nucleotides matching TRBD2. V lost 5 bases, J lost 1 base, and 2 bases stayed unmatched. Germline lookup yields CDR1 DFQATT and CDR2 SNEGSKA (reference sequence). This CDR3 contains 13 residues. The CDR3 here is CSAQTSGQETQYF. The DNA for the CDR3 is TGCAGTGCTCAGACTAGCGGCCAAGAGACCCAGTACTTC.

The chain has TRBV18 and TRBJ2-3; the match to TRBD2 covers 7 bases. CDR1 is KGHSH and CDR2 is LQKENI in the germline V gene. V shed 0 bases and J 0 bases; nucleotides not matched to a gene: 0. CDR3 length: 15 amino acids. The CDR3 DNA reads TGTGCCAGCTCACCACCTAGCGGGAGCACAGATACGCAGTATTTT. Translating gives CASSPPSGSTDTQYF. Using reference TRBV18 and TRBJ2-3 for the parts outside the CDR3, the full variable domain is NAGVMQNPRHLVRRRGQEARLRCSPMKGHSHVYWYRQLPEEGLKFMVYLQKENIIDESGMPKERFSAEFPKEGPSILRIQQVVRGDSAAYFCASSPPSGSTDTQYFGPGTRLTVL.

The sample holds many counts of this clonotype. The CDR3 is CASSHNGETQYF. CDR3 DNA: TGTGCCAGCAGCCATAATGGGGAGACCCAGTACTTC. This chain links TRBV28 with TRBJ2-5; D not resolved. This CDR3 has 12 amino acids. Germline V gene data show CDR1 as MDHEN and CDR2 as SYDVKM. V was trimmed by 6 bases and J by 5 bases, leaving 10 bases between them. The full variable domain, rest sourced from reference TRBV28 and TRBJ2-5, is DVKVTQSSRYLVKRTGEKVFLECVQDMDHENMFWYRQDPGLGLRLIYFSYDVKMKEKGDIPEGYSVSREKKERFSLILESASTNQTSMYLCASSHNGETQYFGPGTRLLVL.

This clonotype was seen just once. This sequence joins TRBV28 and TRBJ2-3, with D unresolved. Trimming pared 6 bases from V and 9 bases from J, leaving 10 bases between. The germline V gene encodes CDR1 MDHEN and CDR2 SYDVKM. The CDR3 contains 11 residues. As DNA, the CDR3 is TGTGCCAGCAGACCCCACGGCACGCAGTATTTT. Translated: CASRPHGTQYF.

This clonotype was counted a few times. CDR3 coding DNA: TGTGCCAGCTCTGGAGGGGAGGGCCACTCCACAATAAACAATGAGCAGTTCTTC. Translation: CASSGGEGHSTINNEQFF. This chain uses TRBV11-3 with TRBJ2-1; 7 bases match TRBD2. With 8 bases clipped from V and 5 bases from J, the junction kept 21 bases outside the gene matches. Germline V gene data show CDR1 as SGHNT and CDR2 as YENEEA. The CDR3 contains 18 residues.

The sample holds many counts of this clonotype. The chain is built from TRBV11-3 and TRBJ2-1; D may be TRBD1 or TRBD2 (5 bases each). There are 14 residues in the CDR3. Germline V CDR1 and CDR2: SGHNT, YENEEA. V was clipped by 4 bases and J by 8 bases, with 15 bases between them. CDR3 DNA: TGTGCCAGCAGCTCGAGGGGAGAGGCTGATGAGCAGTTCTTC. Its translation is CASSSRGEADEQFF.

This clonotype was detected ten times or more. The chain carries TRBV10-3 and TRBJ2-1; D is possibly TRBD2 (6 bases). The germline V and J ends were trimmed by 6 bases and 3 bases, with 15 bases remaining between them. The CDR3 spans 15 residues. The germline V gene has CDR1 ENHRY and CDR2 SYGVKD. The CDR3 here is CAIRRRGSDYNEQFF. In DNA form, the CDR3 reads TGTGCCATCAGACGGCGGGGCAGCGACTACAATGAGCAGTTCTTC.

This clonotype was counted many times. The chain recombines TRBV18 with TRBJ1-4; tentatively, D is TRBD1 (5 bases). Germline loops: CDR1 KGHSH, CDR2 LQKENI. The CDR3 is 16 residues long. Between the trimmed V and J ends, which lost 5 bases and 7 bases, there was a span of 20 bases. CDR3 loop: CASSSIREGGREKLFF. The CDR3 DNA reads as TGTGCCAGCTCATCGATCAGGGAGGGAGGCCGTGAAAAACTGTTTTTT.

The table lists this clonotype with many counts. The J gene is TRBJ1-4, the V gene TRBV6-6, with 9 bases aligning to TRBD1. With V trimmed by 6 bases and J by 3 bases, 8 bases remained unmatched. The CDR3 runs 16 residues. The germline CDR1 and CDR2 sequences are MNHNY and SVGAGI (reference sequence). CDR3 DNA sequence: TGTGCCAGCAGCCGATACAGGGGGCAATCTAATGAAAAACTGTTTTTT. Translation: CASSRYRGQSNEKLFF.

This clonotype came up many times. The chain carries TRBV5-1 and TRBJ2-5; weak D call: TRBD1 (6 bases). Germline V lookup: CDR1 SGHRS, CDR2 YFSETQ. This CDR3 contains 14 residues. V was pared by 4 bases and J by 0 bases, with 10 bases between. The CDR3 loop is CASSTQGYQETQYF. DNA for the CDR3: TGCGCCAGCAGCACCCAGGGGTACCAAGAGACCCAGTACTTC. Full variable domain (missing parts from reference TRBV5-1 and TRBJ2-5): KAGVTQTPRYLIKTRGQQVTLSCSPISGHRSVSWYQQTPGQGLQFLFEYFSETQRNKGNFPGRFSGRQFSNSRSEMNVSTLELGDSALYLCASSTQGYQETQYFGPGTRLLVL.

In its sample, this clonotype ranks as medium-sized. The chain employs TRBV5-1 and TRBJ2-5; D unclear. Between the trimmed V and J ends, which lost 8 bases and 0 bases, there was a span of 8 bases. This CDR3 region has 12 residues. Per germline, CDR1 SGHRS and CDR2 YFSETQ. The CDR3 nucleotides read TGCGCCAGTAAGCGAAACCAAGAGACCCAGTACTTC. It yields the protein CASKRNQETQYF.

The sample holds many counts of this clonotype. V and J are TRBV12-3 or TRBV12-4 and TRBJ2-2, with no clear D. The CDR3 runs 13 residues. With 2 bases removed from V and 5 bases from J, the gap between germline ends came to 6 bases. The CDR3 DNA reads TGTGCCAGCAGTTTAACGGAGACCGGGGAGCTGTTTTTT. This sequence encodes CASSLTETGELFF.

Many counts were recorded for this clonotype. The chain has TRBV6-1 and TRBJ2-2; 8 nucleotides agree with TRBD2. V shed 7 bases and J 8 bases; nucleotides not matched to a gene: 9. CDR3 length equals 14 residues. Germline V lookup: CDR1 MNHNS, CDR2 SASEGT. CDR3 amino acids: CASTGTRVSGELFF. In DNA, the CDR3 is TGTGCCAGCACCGGGACTAGGGTTTCGGGGGAGCTGTTTTTT.

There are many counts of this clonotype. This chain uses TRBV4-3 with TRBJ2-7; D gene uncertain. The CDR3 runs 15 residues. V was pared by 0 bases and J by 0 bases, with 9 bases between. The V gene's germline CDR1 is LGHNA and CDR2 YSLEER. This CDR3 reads CASSQERQYSYEQYF. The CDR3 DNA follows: TGCGCCAGCAGCCAAGAGCGGCAGTACTCCTACGAGCAGTACTTC.

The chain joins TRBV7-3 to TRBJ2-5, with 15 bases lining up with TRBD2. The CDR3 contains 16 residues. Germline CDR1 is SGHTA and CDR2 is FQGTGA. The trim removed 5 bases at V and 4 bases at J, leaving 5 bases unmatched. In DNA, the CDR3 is TGTGCCAGCAGCGTGGGACTAGCGGGAGGTTTAGAGACCCAGTACTTC. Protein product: CASSVGLAGGLETQYF.

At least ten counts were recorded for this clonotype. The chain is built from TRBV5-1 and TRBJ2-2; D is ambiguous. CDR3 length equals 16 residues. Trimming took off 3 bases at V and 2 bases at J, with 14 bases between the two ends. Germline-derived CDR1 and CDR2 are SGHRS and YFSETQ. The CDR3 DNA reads TGCGCCAGCAGCTCGATAGTGTCGGCAAACACCGGGGAGCTGTTTTTT. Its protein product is CASSSIVSANTGELFF.

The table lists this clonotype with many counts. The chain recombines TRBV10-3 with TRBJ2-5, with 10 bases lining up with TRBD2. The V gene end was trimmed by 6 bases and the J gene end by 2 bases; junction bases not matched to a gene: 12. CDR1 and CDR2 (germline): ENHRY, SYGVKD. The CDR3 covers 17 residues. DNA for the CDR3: TGTGCCATCAGGGAGACGCTAGCGGGAGCCGGGCAAGAGACCCAGTACTTC. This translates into CAIRETLAGAGQETQYF.

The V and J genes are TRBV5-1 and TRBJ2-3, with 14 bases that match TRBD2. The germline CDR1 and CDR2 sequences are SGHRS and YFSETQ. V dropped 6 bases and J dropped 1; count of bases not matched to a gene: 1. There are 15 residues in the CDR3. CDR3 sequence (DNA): TGCGCCAGCAAGGGACTAGCGGGAGGCACAGATACGCAGTATTTT. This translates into CASKGLAGGTDTQYF. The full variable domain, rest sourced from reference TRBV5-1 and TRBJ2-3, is KAGVTQTPRYLIKTRGQQVTLSCSPISGHRSVSWYQQTPGQGLQFLFEYFSETQRNKGNFPGRFSGRQFSNSRSEMNVSTLELGDSALYLCASKGLAGGTDTQYFGPGTRLTVL.

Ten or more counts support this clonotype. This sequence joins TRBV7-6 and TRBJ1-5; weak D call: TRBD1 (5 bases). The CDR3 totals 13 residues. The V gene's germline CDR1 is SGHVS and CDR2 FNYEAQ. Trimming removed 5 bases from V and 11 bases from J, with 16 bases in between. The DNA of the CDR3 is TGTGCCAGCAGCCGGGACCGATCTTCGGCCCAGCATTTT. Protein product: CASSRDRSSAQHF.